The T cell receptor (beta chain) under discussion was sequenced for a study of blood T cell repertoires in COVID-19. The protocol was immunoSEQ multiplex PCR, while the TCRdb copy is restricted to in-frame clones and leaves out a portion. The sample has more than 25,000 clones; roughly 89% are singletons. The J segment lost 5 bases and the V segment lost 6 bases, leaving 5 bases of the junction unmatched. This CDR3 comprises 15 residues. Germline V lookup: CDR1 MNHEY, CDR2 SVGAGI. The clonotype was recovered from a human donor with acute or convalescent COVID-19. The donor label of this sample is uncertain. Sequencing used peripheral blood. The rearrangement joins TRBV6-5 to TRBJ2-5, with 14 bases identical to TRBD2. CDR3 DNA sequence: TGTGCCAGCAGGAGACTAGCGGGAGGGATGGAGACCCAGTACTTC. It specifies CASRRLAGGMETQYF.